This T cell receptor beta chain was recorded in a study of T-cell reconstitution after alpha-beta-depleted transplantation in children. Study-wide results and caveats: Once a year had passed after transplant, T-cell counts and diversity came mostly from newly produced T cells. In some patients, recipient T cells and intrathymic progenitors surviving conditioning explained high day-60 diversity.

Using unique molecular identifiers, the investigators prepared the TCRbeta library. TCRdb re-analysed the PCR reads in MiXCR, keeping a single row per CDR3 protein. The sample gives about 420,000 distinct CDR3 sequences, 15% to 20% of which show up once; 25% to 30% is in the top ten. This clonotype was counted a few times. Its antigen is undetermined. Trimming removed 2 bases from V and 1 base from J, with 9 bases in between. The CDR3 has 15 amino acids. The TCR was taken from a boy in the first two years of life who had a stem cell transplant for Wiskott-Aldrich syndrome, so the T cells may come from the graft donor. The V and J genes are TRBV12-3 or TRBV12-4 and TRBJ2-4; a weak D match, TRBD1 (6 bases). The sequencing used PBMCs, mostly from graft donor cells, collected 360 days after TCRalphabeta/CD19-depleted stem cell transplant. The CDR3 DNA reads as TGTGCCAGCAGTTTAAGGGGGATGGCCAAAAACATTCAGTACTTC. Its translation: CASSLRGMAKNIQYF.